This TCR beta chain stems from a study of T cell repertoires in aging, cancer and after chemotherapy. Study information: Healthy donor repertoires were recorded over several months to years and showed clear clonal overlap.

Study-level findings and limits: Compared with age-matched healthy donors, untreated hematological or solid cancer patients showed higher blood TCR clonality.

TCR beta rearrangements were amplified from peripheral blood genomic DNA. Concerning this clonotype itself: Its antigen is still unknown.

Trimming stripped 5 bases from V and 10 bases from J, with 14 bases between. Germline lookup yields CDR1 SGHAT and CDR2 FQDESV (reference sequence). The CDR3 is 13 residues long. Rearranged V-D-J TRB sequences were amplified with a mixed TRB-A/B primer pool. Each CDR3 protein is one row after TCRdb ran MiXCR on the multiplex PCR reads. The sample records around 8,900 distinct CDR3 sequences, more than 25% being singletons. The receptor's source is a human donor in good health. Source material: blood. The rearrangement uses TRBV11-1 and TRBJ2-2; D may correspond to TRBD1 or TRBD2 (5 bases each). Here the CDR3 reads CASSLYGAEELFF. The DNA of the CDR3 is TGTGCCAGCAGCCTCTACGGGGCTGAGGAGCTGTTTTTT.